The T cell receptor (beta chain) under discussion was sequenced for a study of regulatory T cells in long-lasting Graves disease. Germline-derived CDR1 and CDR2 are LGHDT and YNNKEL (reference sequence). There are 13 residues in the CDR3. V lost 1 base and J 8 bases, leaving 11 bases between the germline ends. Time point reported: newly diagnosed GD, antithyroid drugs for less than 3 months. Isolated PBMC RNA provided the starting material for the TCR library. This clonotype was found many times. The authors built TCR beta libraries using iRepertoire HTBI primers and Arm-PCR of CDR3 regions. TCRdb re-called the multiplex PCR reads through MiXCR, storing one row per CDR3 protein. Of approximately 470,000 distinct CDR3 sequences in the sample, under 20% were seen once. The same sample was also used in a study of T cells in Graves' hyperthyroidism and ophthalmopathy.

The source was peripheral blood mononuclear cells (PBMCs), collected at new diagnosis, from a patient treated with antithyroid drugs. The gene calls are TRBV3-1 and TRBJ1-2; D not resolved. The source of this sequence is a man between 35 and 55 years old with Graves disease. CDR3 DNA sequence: TGTGCCAGCAGCCAAGGGATACTAGAAGGCTACACCTTC. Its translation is CASSQGILEGYTF.